One sample yielded the 5 T cell receptor beta chains listed below, sequenced in a study of cytomegalovirus exposure and HLA in healthy donors. Vbeta (60) and Jbeta (13) primers were used in the PCR. Method: immunoSEQ multiplex PCR; TCRdb's copy keeps in-frame clones and lacks some. The table shows approximately 150,000 clones, with roughly 77% occurring only once. Sample: PBMCs. Source of these receptors: a man in his forties in good health and CMV-seronegative.

This chain connects TRBV30 to TRBJ1-6; 9 bases agree with TRBD1. Losses at the gene ends were 0 bases for V and 5 bases for J; bases not matched to a gene: 2. This CDR3 is built from 15 residues. In germline, CDR1 is GTSNPN, CDR2 SVGIG (reference sequence). CDR3 nucleotides: TGTGCCTGGAGTGTACGGGACAGGGATAATTCACCCCTCCACTTT. This translates into CAWSVRDRDNSPLHF. The whole variable domain, filled in from reference TRBV30 and TRBJ1-6, reads SQTIHQWPATLVQPVGSPLSLECTVEGTSNPNLYWYRQAAGRGLQLLFYSVGIGQISSEVPQNLSASRPQDRQFILSSKKLLLSDSGFYLCAWSVRDRDNSPLHFGNGTRLTVT.

This rearrangement joins TRBV5-6 to TRBJ2-1, with 8 positions matching TRBD1. This CDR3 has 15 residues. The ends lost 3 bases at V and 3 bases at J; junction bases unmatched: 5. Looked up from germline, CDR1 is SGHDT and CDR2 is YYEEEE. CDR3 sequence: CASSYTDRDYNEQFF. For the CDR3, the DNA is TGTGCCAGCAGCTACACGGACAGGGACTACAATGAGCAGTTCTTC.

V and J are TRBV7-3 and TRBJ1-1; D uncertain. V was clipped by 2 bases and J by 1 base, with 5 bases between them. CDR3 length equals 13 residues. Germline lookup yields CDR1 SGHTA and CDR2 FQGTGA. This CDR3 reads CASSLGRNTEAFF. The DNA for the CDR3 is TGTGCCAGCAGCTTAGGCCGGAACACTGAAGCTTTCTTT.

CDR3 DNA: TGCGCCAGCAGCCAGGGCCCTGGTTTGGGGGCTGGAGATACGCAGTATTTT. It translates to CASSQGPGLGAGDTQYF. V gene TRBV4-1 combines with J gene TRBJ2-3, with D tentatively TRBD1 (6 bases). The germline gives CDR1 MGHRA, CDR2 YSYEKL. The CDR3 spans 17 residues. Deletions cut 3 bases from V and 5 bases from J, with 21 bases between.

This clone has just a few counts. V and J are TRBV7-9 and TRBJ1-4; 10 bases fit TRBD1. The CDR3 loop spans 14 amino acids. Trimming removed 6 bases from V and 8 bases from J; junction bases left unmatched: 6. Germline CDR1 is SEHNR and CDR2 is FQNEAQ (reference sequence). The CDR3 region has the DNA TGTGCCAGCAGGATGGACAGGGGGGGAGAAAAACTGTTTTTT. Translation gives CASRMDRGGEKLFF.